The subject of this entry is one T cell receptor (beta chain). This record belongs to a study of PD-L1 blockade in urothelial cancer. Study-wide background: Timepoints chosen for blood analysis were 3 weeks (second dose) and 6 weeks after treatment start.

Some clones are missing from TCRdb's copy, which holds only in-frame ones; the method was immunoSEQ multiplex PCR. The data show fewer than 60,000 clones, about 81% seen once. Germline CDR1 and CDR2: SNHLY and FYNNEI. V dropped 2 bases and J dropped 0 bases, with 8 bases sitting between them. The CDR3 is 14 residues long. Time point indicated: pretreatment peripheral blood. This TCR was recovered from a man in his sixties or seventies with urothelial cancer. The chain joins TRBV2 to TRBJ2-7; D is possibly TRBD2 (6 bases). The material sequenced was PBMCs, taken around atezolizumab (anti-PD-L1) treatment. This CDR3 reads CASSERRGSYEQYF. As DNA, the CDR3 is TGTGCCAGCAGTGAACGGAGGGGCTCCTACGAGCAGTACTTC. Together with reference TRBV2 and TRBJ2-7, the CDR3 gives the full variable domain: EPEVTQTPSHQVTQMGQEVILRCVPISNHLYFYWYRQILGQKVEFLVSFYNNEISEKSEIFDDQFSVERPDGSNFTLKIRSTKLEDSAMYFCASSERRGSYEQYFGPGTRLTVT.